The clone carrying this T cell receptor beta chain showed up many times. What it binds is not known. CDR1 is SGDLS and CDR2 is YYNGEE in the germline V gene. The germline V and J ends were trimmed by 1 base and 0 bases, with 7 bases remaining between them. This CDR3 is 15 amino acids long. The data are from a study of T-cell memory formation after mild COVID-19. TCR alpha and TCR beta cDNA libraries carrying sample barcodes and UMIs came from 5'RACE with constant-segment primers. In TCRdb, the 5' RACE reads were re-called with MiXCR into one record per CDR3 protein. The sample consists of 300,000 to 400,000 distinct CDR3 sequences, about 15% of them appearing once. Findings and caveats of the study: In pre-infection memory, a portion of responding clones appeared, which suggested that cross-reactive memory joined.

The rearrangement uses TRBV9 and TRBJ2-2, with unresolved D. The sequence came from a man between 18 and 29 years old who had mild COVID-19 (a few samples of this study predate the infection). Cell type and time point are not known. The sample consisted of PBMCs or a T cell subset sorted from them (not recorded which). The CDR3, as DNA: TGTGCCAGCAGCGTAACCGACGCGAACACCGGGGAGCTGTTTTTT. It translates to CASSVTDANTGELFF.